These 20 T cell receptor beta chains originate from one sample sequenced in a study of T cell responses to AZD1222 COVID-19 vaccine. TCRdb's table, derived via immunoSEQ multiplex PCR, lists solely in-frame clones and lacks some. The data contain 90,000 to 130,000 clones, roughly nine tenths of them singletons. The sequenced sample was peripheral blood, obtained on day 0 of MenACWY control vaccination. These receptors were taken from an adult in good health.

This clone came up once. The chain recombines TRBV5-1 with TRBJ1-5, with D perhaps TRBD1 (5 bases). The CDR3 spans 17 residues. The germline V gene has CDR1 SGHRS and CDR2 YFSETQ. V lost 0 bases and J 2 bases, leaving 15 bases between the germline ends. The CDR3 DNA reads TGCGCCAGCAGCTTGGGAACCTCCCAACAGGGCAATCAGCCCCAGCATTTT. The encoded protein is CASSLGTSQQGNQPQHF.

The chain links TRBV5-6 to TRBJ1-2, with 7 bases identical to TRBD1. The CDR3 covers 16 residues. J lost 1 base, V lost 6 bases, and 12 bases had no gene match. Per germline, CDR1 SGHDT and CDR2 YYEEEE. CDR3 sequence reads: CASTPRQGVGNYGYTF. The CDR3 DNA reads as TGTGCCAGCACCCCGCGGCAGGGGGTGGGTAACTATGGCTACACCTTC.

This clone has only one observation. V and J are TRBV4-3 and TRBJ1-2, with D perhaps TRBD1 (5 bases). V was pared by 0 bases and J by 7 bases, with 9 bases between. The CDR3 spans 13 residues. Germline values: CDR1 LGHNA, CDR2 YSLEER. The CDR3 reads CASSQDTGLGYTF. The CDR3 bases are TGCGCCAGCAGCCAAGATACGGGGCTTGGCTACACCTTC.

The V and J genes are TRBV4-1 and TRBJ1-2; D might be TRBD1 (6 bases). V lost 3 bases and J lost 5, with 10 bases in between. CDR1 and CDR2 from the germline V gene are MGHRA and YSYEKL. The length of the CDR3 is 13 residues. This CDR3 is CASSHRTEYGYTF. CDR3 nucleotides: TGCGCCAGCAGCCACCGGACAGAGTATGGCTACACCTTC.

The rearrangement links TRBV6-1 to TRBJ1-6; no firm D call. V was cut by 3 bases and J by 3 bases, with 9 bases left in between. Germline V gives CDR1 MNHNS, CDR2 SASEGT. This CDR3 is built from 15 residues. The CDR3 sequence is CASSDGRSYNSPLHF. CDR3 DNA sequence: TGTGCCAGCAGTGACGGCCGGAGCTATAATTCACCCCTCCACTTT.

Comment on this clone: Other nucleotide sequences in the sample specify the same CDR3. The V call is TRBV12-3 or TRBV12-4, the J call TRBJ2-2; D uncertain. V was cut by 1 base and J by 2 bases, with 2 bases left in between. The CDR3 loop spans 13 amino acids. DNA of the CDR3: TGTGCCAGCAGTTTAGGTAACACCGGGGAGCTGTTTTTT. This gives the protein CASSLGNTGELFF.

This chain connects TRBV25-1 to TRBJ2-7; D gene uncertain. Germline-derived CDR1 and CDR2 are MGHDK and SYGVNS. Trimming left V 4 bases short and J 5 bases short, with 12 bases between. CDR3 length: 13 residues. The CDR3 protein is CASSVWESHEQYF. CDR3 coding DNA: TGTGCCAGCAGTGTATGGGAAAGCCACGAGCAGTACTTC.

This chain joins TRBV7-2 and TRBJ1-1; 8 bases align to TRBD1. With 1 base clipped from V and 1 base from J, the junction kept 2 bases outside the gene matches. This CDR3 is built from 15 residues. Germline V CDR1 and CDR2: SGHTA, FQGNSA. In DNA, the CDR3 is TGTGCCAGCAGCTTAGTCGGACAGGGGAACACTGAAGCTTTCTTT. Amino acids: CASSLVGQGNTEAFF.

The chain carries TRBV6-1 and TRBJ2-3; 10 bases agree with TRBD2. With V trimmed by 4 bases and J by 0 bases, 13 bases remained unmatched. Germline lookup yields CDR1 MNHNS and CDR2 SASEGT. The CDR3 is made up of 19 amino acids. CDR3 in DNA: TGTGCCAGCAGTGGAGTCGAACTAGCGGGGAGAACTAGCACAGATACGCAGTATTTT. It codes for CASSGVELAGRTSTDTQYF.

J is TRBJ1-6 and V is TRBV7-8, with 9 nucleotides matching TRBD1. CDR1 and CDR2 from the germline V gene are SGHVS and FQNEAQ. The ends lost 1 base at V and 6 bases at J; junction bases unmatched: 10. The CDR3 has 18 residues. CDR3 in amino acids: CASSLVGVWTGANSPLHF. The CDR3 nucleotides are TGTGCCAGCAGCTTAGTGGGTGTCTGGACAGGGGCTAATTCACCCCTCCACTTT.

This chain uses TRBV21-1 with TRBJ1-6; the listed D gene, TRBD1, was not tested against the DNA. TRBV21-1 is a pseudogene segment. The CDR3 totals 16 residues. In DNA form, the CDR3 reads TGTGCCAGCAGCAAGGGGACAGGGGGAGTTCATTCACCCCTCCACTTT. This translates into CASSKGTGGVHSPLHF.

The table lists this clone with a few counts. This chain links TRBV11-2 with TRBJ1-2; D perhaps matches TRBD1 (6 bases). Germline V gene sequence: CDR1 SGHAT, CDR2 FQNNGV. V was shortened by 5 bases and J by 8 bases, with 18 bases between the two germline ends. The CDR3 runs 14 residues. The CDR3 spells CASSPSDSPLGYTF. CDR3 DNA sequence: TGTGCCAGCAGCCCCTCGGACAGCCCCCTAGGCTACACCTTC.

The chain recombines TRBV10-3 with TRBJ2-2, with unresolved D. CDR1 and CDR2 (germline): ENHRY, SYGVKD. CDR3 length: 15 residues. The V end was cut by 2 bases, the J end by 2 bases, with 9 bases between. CDR3 DNA sequence: TGTGCCATCAGTGAGAGTAGTAGAAACACCGGGGAGCTGTTTTTT. Translating gives CAISESSRNTGELFF.

The chain combines TRBV5-6 with TRBJ2-1; 9 nucleotides line up with TRBD2. V trimming: 6 bases; J trimming: 8 bases; junction bases outside the gene matches: 12. Germline V gene lookup returns CDR1 SGHDT and CDR2 YYEEEE. The CDR3 covers 15 residues. The CDR3 nucleotides are TGTGCCAGCATCCTAAACAGCGGGGGGTGGCATGAGCAGTTCTTC. This codes for CASILNSGGWHEQFF.

The chain employs TRBV6-2 or TRBV6-3 and TRBJ2-1; a possible D gene is TRBD1 (5 bases). The length of the CDR3 is 15 residues. Germline CDR1 and CDR2: MNHEY and SVGEGT. Trimming stripped 5 bases from V and 7 bases from J, with 18 bases between. CDR3 in DNA: TGTGCCAGCAGTGGCGAGACCAGGGTGTTTAATGAGCAGTTCTTC. It is translated as CASSGETRVFNEQFF.

This chain connects TRBV3-1 (or the pseudogene TRBV3-2) to TRBJ1-1; D not resolved. The CDR3 contains 14 residues. V shed 0 bases and J shed 4 bases, with 9 bases lying between them. CDR1 is LGHDT, CDR2 YNNKEL, per germline (reference sequence). CDR3 region: CASSQEVLATEAFF. The CDR3 DNA sequence: TGTGCCAGCAGCCAAGAGGTATTGGCCACTGAAGCTTTCTTT.

This clone was picked up one time. J is TRBJ2-7 and V is TRBV4-1; the match to TRBD2 covers 9 bases. The V and J ends lost 0 bases and 1 base, in that order; junction bases with no gene match: 10. This CDR3 region has 18 residues. Germline CDR1 reads MGHRA; CDR2 reads YSYEKL. The DNA for the CDR3 is TGCGCCAGCAGCCAAGAAGGGACTATAGCGGGGGAGTCCTACGAGCAGTACTTC. Translated: CASSQEGTIAGESYEQYF.

This clone showed up just a few times. V gene TRBV9 combines with J gene TRBJ1-2, with 8 bases aligning to TRBD1. The CDR3 is made up of 17 amino acids. The V gene end was trimmed by 5 bases and the J gene end by 5 bases; junction bases not matched to a gene: 17. CDR1 and CDR2 from the germline V gene are SGDLS and YYNGEE. The CDR3 region has the DNA TGTGCCAGCAGTCAAACCGGGACAGGTTTAAGGATTTATGGCTACACCTTC. Encoded protein: CASSQTGTGLRIYGYTF.

The chain joins TRBV5-1 to TRBJ2-2; a possible D gene is TRBD2 (6 bases). Germline V gene sequence: CDR1 SGHRS, CDR2 YFSETQ. Trimming took off 4 bases at V and 4 bases at J, with 14 bases between the two ends. The CDR3 length is 15 residues. This CDR3 is CASSRDFLATGELFF. CDR3 in DNA: TGCGCCAGCAGCCGGGACTTTCTTGCCACCGGGGAGCTGTTTTTT.

The chain has TRBV6-5 and TRBJ2-7; 10 bases are shared with TRBD2. V lost 3 bases and J lost 0; bases outside the gene matches: 5. The germline CDR1 and CDR2 sequences are MNHEY and SVGAGI. The CDR3 spans 16 residues. DNA for the CDR3: TGTGCCAGCAGTTATGCGTTAGCGGGGGGCTCCTACGAGCAGTACTTC. It codes for CASSYALAGGSYEQYF.